The 14 T cell receptor beta chains below come from one sample, sequenced in a study of cytomegalovirus exposure and HLA in healthy donors. The PCR ran on 60 Vbeta and 13 Jbeta primers. Assay used: immunoSEQ multiplex PCR; TCRdb lists only in-frame clones, some missing. The data contain over 150,000 clones, 77% of them singletons. The sequenced sample consisted of PBMCs. These receptors came from a woman in her sixties in good health and CMV-seropositive.

This clone has a handful of counts. The CDR3 DNA reads as TGTGCCAGTAGGGAGTTCAGTGGCAATGAGCAGTTCTTC. It is translated as CASREFSGNEQFF. The chain couples TRBV19 to TRBJ2-1, with D hard to call. Trimming cost V 6 bases and J 6 bases, with 12 bases left between them. The CDR3 length is 13 residues. Germline V gene lookup returns CDR1 LNHDA and CDR2 SQIVND (reference sequence).

The chain couples TRBV7-2 to TRBJ2-5; D is unresolved. Trimming removed 0 bases from V and 2 bases from J, with 7 bases in between. CDR1 is SGHTA, CDR2 FQGNSA, per germline. The CDR3 totals 14 residues. The CDR3 sequence: CASSLAARQETQYF. CDR3 sequence (DNA): TGTGCCAGCAGCTTAGCGGCCAGACAAGAGACCCAGTACTTC.

This chain connects TRBV5-4 to TRBJ2-1; D remains ambiguous. The CDR3 spans 15 residues. Germline loops: CDR1 SGHNT, CDR2 YYREEE (reference sequence). V was trimmed by 5 bases and J by 1 base, leaving 13 bases between them. CDR3 amino acids: CASSRDPESYNEQFF. The DNA of the CDR3 is TGTGCCAGCAGTCGTGATCCGGAGTCCTACAATGAGCAGTTCTTC.

This clone has more than one count but fewer than ten. The rearrangement uses TRBV29-1 and TRBJ2-3; no definite D call. The V gene lost 4 bases and the J gene lost 1 base, with 9 bases spanning the gap. CDR1 is SQVTM, CDR2 ANQGSEA, per germline. The CDR3 is 13 amino acids. The CDR3 here is CSVVGGGTDTQYF. CDR3 DNA: TGCAGCGTTGTAGGCGGAGGCACAGATACGCAGTATTTT.

This chain joins TRBV28 and TRBJ1-5; D is uncertain. Trimming took off 8 bases at V and 8 bases at J, with 16 bases between the two ends. The CDR3 is 13 amino acids. From germline, CDR1 is MDHEN and CDR2 SYDVKM. DNA for the CDR3: TGTGCCAGCTTGACTACAAGGGATAAGCCCCAGCATTTT. It is translated as CASLTTRDKPQHF. The full variable domain, in which reference TRBV28 and TRBJ1-5 provide the parts outside the CDR3, is DVKVTQSSRYLVKRTGEKVFLECVQDMDHENMFWYRQDPGLGLRLIYFSYDVKMKEKGDIPEGYSVSREKKERFSLILESASTNQTSMYLCASLTTRDKPQHFGDGTRLSIL.

This clone was seen a few times. The gene calls are TRBV5-1 and TRBJ2-3, with D perhaps matching TRBD2 (6 bases). The CDR3 spans 16 residues. From germline, CDR1 is SGHRS and CDR2 YFSETQ. The V gene lost 0 bases and the J gene lost 4 bases, with 15 bases spanning the gap. The DNA for the CDR3 is TGCGCCAGCAGCTTGGTACGACTAGGTCAGGCAGATACGCAGTATTTT. Protein product: CASSLVRLGQADTQYF.

This chain uses TRBV28 with TRBJ1-1; the match to TRBD1 covers 9 bases. CDR1 is MDHEN and CDR2 is SYDVKM in the germline V gene. With 5 bases clipped from V and 0 bases from J, the junction kept 10 bases outside the gene matches. This CDR3 is 17 amino acids long. The CDR3 nucleotides are TGTGCCAGCAGTCCCTGGGGACAGGGAGCAATGAACACTGAAGCTTTCTTT. Protein product: CASSPWGQGAMNTEAFF.

The genes are TRBV9 and TRBJ2-3; D perhaps matches TRBD1 (6 bases). Germline lookup yields CDR1 SGDLS and CDR2 YYNGEE. CDR3 length: 14 amino acids. V was shortened by 3 bases and J by 0 bases, with 8 bases between the two germline ends. CDR3 sequence (DNA): TGTGCCAGCAGCGGGACAGATAGCACAGATACGCAGTATTTT. Protein product: CASSGTDSTDTQYF.

J is TRBJ2-1 and V is TRBV18, with 11 positions matching TRBD1. With V trimmed by 5 bases and J by 5 bases, 17 bases remained unmatched. CDR1 and CDR2 from the germline V gene are KGHSH and LQKENI. CDR3 size: 19 residues. CDR3 sequence reads: CASSADGTGGPAWDNEQFF. CDR3 bases: TGTGCCAGCTCAGCTGACGGGACAGGGGGACCTGCTTGGGACAATGAGCAGTTCTTC. Using reference TRBV18 and TRBJ2-1 for the parts outside the CDR3, the full variable domain is NAGVMQNPRHLVRRRGQEARLRCSPMKGHSHVYWYRQLPEEGLKFMVYLQKENIIDESGMPKERFSAEFPKEGPSILRIQQVVRGDSAAYFCASSADGTGGPAWDNEQFFGPGTRLTVL.

The CDR3 DNA reads TGCAGCGTGGGACAGGGATTAGGTGAGCAGTACTTC. Amino acid sequence: CSVGQGLGEQYF. This chain uses TRBV29-1 with TRBJ2-7; 9 nucleotides match TRBD1. The germline CDR1 and CDR2 sequences are SQVTM and ANQGSEA. V lost 6 bases, J lost 7 bases, and 7 bases stayed unmatched. The CDR3 spans 12 residues.

The rearrangement joins TRBV12-1 to TRBJ1-3; TRBD1 is taken as the D call from the table, unchecked against the DNA. TRBV12-1 is a documented pseudogene. The length of the CDR3 is 19 residues. The CDR3 spells CASSGETGKVIRAGNTIYF. In nucleotides, the CDR3 is TGTGCCAGCAGCGGAGAGACAGGGAAGGTGATTCGGGCTGGAAACACCATATATTTT.

The CDR3 reads CASSPKREGPYEQFF. CDR3 nucleotide sequence: TGTGCCAGCAGCCCCAAGCGGGAGGGCCCCTATGAGCAGTTCTTC. The chain employs TRBV7-9 and TRBJ2-1; 10 bases match TRBD2. This CDR3 is built from 15 residues. The germline gives CDR1 SEHNR, CDR2 FQNEAQ (reference sequence). After removal of 5 bases from V and 8 bases from J, the junction contained 9 bases not matched to a gene.

J is TRBJ2-1 and V is TRBV29-1, with D possibly TRBD1 on 6 matching bases. From germline, CDR1 is SQVTM and CDR2 ANQGSEA. CDR3 length equals 15 residues. Trimming took off 5 bases at V and 5 bases at J, with 19 bases between the two ends. DNA of the CDR3: TGCAGCGTTCTACTGGACAGCTACACAAACAATGAGCAGTTCTTC. Its translation is CSVLLDSYTNNEQFF.

This clone was seen a single time. The CDR3 DNA sequence: TGTGCCAGCAGAAGGAGAGTTGACAGGCAAAATGACTCTGGAAACACCATATATTTT. As protein: CASRRRVDRQNDSGNTIYF. This chain uses TRBV21-1 with TRBJ1-3; the D segment call TRBD1 is taken from the table without a DNA check. TRBV21-1 is a listed pseudogene. The CDR3 loop spans 19 amino acids.